The clone carrying this T cell receptor beta chain was counted a few times. Sequencing used immunoSEQ multiplex PCR; TCRdb keeps in-frame clones, though not all of them. The table records approximately 70,000 clones, 90% to 95% of them present only once. The data belong to a study of technical replicates of blood from a handful of donors. The CDR3 length is 13 residues. Trimming left V 5 bases short and J 3 bases short, with 11 bases between. Germline CDR1 is MNHEY and CDR2 is SVGAGI. This chain connects TRBV6-5 to TRBJ2-7; D perhaps matches TRBD2 (6 bases). The material sequenced was T cells isolated from PBMCs. The sequence was obtained from a human donor in good health. For the CDR3, the DNA is TGTGCCAGCAGTATAGCGGAGTTCTACGAGCAGTACTTC. This sequence encodes CASSIAEFYEQYF.